The rows below give T cell receptor beta chains drawn from one sample of a study of CD8 T cells in ankylosing spondylitis. TCRdb redid the calling of the 5' RACE reads with MiXCR, one entry per CDR3 protein. The table records about 540,000 distinct CDR3 sequences, about 13% of them present only once. Sequencing was carried out using blood, either unsorted or a sorted T cell fraction (not recorded which). These receptors were taken from a male donor with ankylosing spondylitis. The CDR3 runs from the conserved cysteine through the conserved F or W.

j_call	v_call	cdr3_aa
TRBJ2-1	TRBV27	CASSQNYYGEQFF
TRBJ2-7	TRBV5-1	CASRRIGGGPESSYEQYF
TRBJ2-2	TRBV5-1	CASSSEGTANTGELFF
TRBJ1-3	TRBV6-1	CASSRDRPGNTIYF
TRBJ2-5	TRBV30	CAWNWGTGAQYF
TRBJ2-5	TRBV2	CASSEVGNRYQETQYF
TRBJ2-2	TRBV24-1	CATSDFGTANTGELFF
TRBJ2-7	TRBV7-9	CASSLAAEFYEQYF
TRBJ2-4	TRBV2	CASSEGRWEGPKNIQYF
TRBJ1-2	TRBV7-9	CASSSDGSINYGYTF
TRBJ2-1	TRBV11-2	CASRSGGSSYNEQFF
TRBJ1-1	TRBV7-9	CASTIGGDGNTEAFF
TRBJ1-1	TRBV24-1	CATSDPGTGNAFF
TRBJ2-4	TRBV4-2	CASSRRFKRVGDVGNIQYF
TRBJ2-7	TRBV9	CASSKLGTSLGEQYF
TRBJ2-2	TRBV24-1	CATSDRQGDTGELFF
TRBJ1-2	TRBV12-3/TRBV12-4	CASSLDRANGYTF
TRBJ1-1	TRBV10-2	CASSPKNKNTEAFF
TRBJ1-1	TRBV7-9	CASSLEKAFF
TRBJ2-1	TRBV2	CASTPRVAGNEQFF
TRBJ1-4	TRBV20-1	CSARTAAEKLFF
TRBJ1-1	TRBV5-1	CASRRAGTESEAFF
TRBJ1-1	TRBV27	CASSSIYTEAFF
TRBJ2-3	TRBV25-1	CASSDIEGGTAYTQYF
TRBJ2-1	TRBV4-2	CASSRGLAGEYGEQFF
TRBJ2-2	TRBV7-9	CASSITSGGTGELFF
TRBJ1-1	TRBV7-8	CASSYLQGQGTEAFF
TRBJ1-1	TRBV5-1	CASSLFDRNTEAFF
TRBJ1-4	TRBV6-1	CASSEAQGAEKLFF
TRBJ2-1	TRBV7-9	CASSLNLASGTYNEQFF
TRBJ2-1	TRBV24-1	CATSADRFEQFF
TRBJ2-3	TRBV12-3/TRBV12-4	CASRIAPDTQYF
TRBJ1-2	TRBV5-1	CASSLEYGVSHYGYTF
TRBJ2-5	TRBV13	CASRVGGEAQYF
TRBJ2-3	TRBV29-1	CSVEGSGTSTDTQYF
TRBJ2-1	TRBV7-8	CASSLGAGVYNEQFF
TRBJ1-5	TRBV19	CASSIGDSRTQPQHF
TRBJ1-5	TRBV7-2	CASSLDATNQPQHF
TRBJ2-2	TRBV5-1	CATPTGGGQAEELFF
TRBJ1-5	TRBV7-2	CASSSTGAAYQPQHF
TRBJ1-2	TRBV3-1	CASSQDGDRGGGGYTF
TRBJ1-1	TRBV6-1	CATKRGTNTEAFF
TRBJ1-1	TRBV6-1	CASSPFNLNTEAFF
TRBJ2-1	TRBV11-3	CASSPSTYEQFF
TRBJ2-3	TRBV20-1	CSARPFPGTVSTDTQYF
TRBJ1-1	TRBV12-3/TRBV12-4	CASRPSGTGNTEAFF
TRBJ2-4	TRBV20-1	CSAVWAYKNIQYF
TRBJ2-5	TRBV20-1	CSATERTSGRETQYF
TRBJ1-1	TRBV19	CARLGSRHNTEAFF
TRBJ1-1	TRBV6-5	CASSYGGPVPEAFF
TRBJ2-1	TRBV12-5	CASGLDEQFF
TRBJ1-4	TRBV5-6	CASSSISGTGSEKLFF
TRBJ2-7	TRBV7-9	CASSLGPFDSSSYEQYF
TRBJ1-5	TRBV11-2	CASRQGINQPQHF
TRBJ2-3	TRBV18	CASSPSAGGTDTQYF
TRBJ2-3	TRBV7-2	CASSLETGQDTQYF
TRBJ2-2	TRBV5-1	CASSLGPRANTGELFF